Listed below are T cell receptor beta chains from one sample, sequenced in a study of blood T cell repertoires in COVID-19. The table came from immunoSEQ multiplex PCR; TCRdb's copy has only in-frame clones and leaves some out. In the table there are under 85,000 clones, around 88% of which are singletons. The sequencing input was peripheral blood. The receptors derive from a man aged 80 or over with active or convalescent COVID-19. CDR3s include the opening cysteine and the closing phenylalanine or tryptophan. The order of the fields is J gene, V gene, clone size, D gene, CDR3 DNA, CDR3 protein. The D gene is left open where the match is weak. A row's size may be missing; if present it is once, few, many or a size class.

>TRBJ2-7|TRBV28|.|TRBD1
TGTGCCAGTACAACAGGGGGCGCCGTACACGAGCAGTACTTC
CASTTGGAVHEQYF
>TRBJ2-2|TRBV19|.|TRBD1
TGTGCCAGCAGGAGGGACAGGGTAGCCACCGGGGAGCTGTTTTTT
CASRRDRVATGELFF
>TRBJ1-1|TRBV19|.|TRBD1
TGTGCCAGTAGTACTGGGACAGGGTTCACTGAAGCTTTCTTT
CASSTGTGFTEAFF
>TRBJ2-1|TRBV5-4|.|.
TGTGCCAGCAGCTTAGACAGTCAAGACTACAATGAGCAGTTCTTC
CASSLDSQDYNEQFF
>TRBJ2-7|TRBV18|.|.
TGTGCCAGCTCACCTTCCGGAGGCTACGAGCAGTACTTC
CASSPSGGYEQYF
>TRBJ1-2|TRBV12-3/TRBV12-4|.|.
TGTGCCAGCAGAGAGACAGTTCCCTATGGCTACACCTTC
CASRETVPYGYTF
>TRBJ2-7|TRBV3-1/TRBV3-2|.|.
TGTGCCAGCAGCCAAGATATCTCCGAGCAGTACTTC
CASSQDISEQYF
>TRBJ1-6|TRBV10-3|.|TRBD1
TGTGCCATCAGAGACAGGGAGTCACCCCTCCACTTT
CAIRDRESPLHF
>TRBJ2-2|TRBV10-3|.|.
TGTGCCATCAGTGTTGACAGGAACACCGGGGAGCTGTTTTTT
CAISVDRNTGELFF
>TRBJ2-7|TRBV10-3|once|TRBD1
TGTGCCATCAGTGGGCCAAGACAGGGGACCTACGAGCAGTACTTC
CAISGPRQGTYEQYF
>TRBJ1-5|TRBV24-1|.|TRBD1
TGTGCCACCAGTGACGGGACAGGTCCGCAGCCCCAGCATTTT
CATSDGTGPQPQHF
>TRBJ2-1|TRBV7-7|.|TRBD2
TGTGCCAGCAGCCCCAGTAGCGGGGGGAGCTACAATGAGCAGTTCTTC
CASSPSSGGSYNEQFF
>TRBJ2-5|TRBV14|.|TRBD2
TGTGCCAGCAGCCTACAATGGTTAGCGGGGAATCAAGAGACCCAGTACTTC
CASSLQWLAGNQETQYF
>TRBJ1-5|TRBV19|once|TRBD1
TGTGCCAGTAGTATCGGACAGGGGCGCCAGCCCCAGCATTTT
CASSIGQGRQPQHF
>TRBJ1-1|TRBV28|few|TRBD1
TGTGCCAGCAGTTTGACAGGGTGGGGAGCTTTCTTT
CASSLTGWGAFF
>TRBJ1-1|TRBV3-1/TRBV3-2|.|TRBD1
TGTGCCAGCAGCCAAGCGACAGGGAGGACCACTGAAGCTTTCTTT
CASSQATGRTTEAFF